Following are 22 T cell receptor beta chains from one sample sequenced in a study of identical twins. TCRdb re-analysed the 5' RACE reads in MiXCR, keeping a single row per CDR3 protein. The sample contains nearly 650,000 distinct CDR3 sequences, under 8.5% of which appear only once. These data are also associated with another study on yellow fever vaccine responses in identical twins.

The specimen was PBMCs. These receptors were obtained from a woman between 18 and 29 years old in good health.

The chain joins TRBV4-1 to TRBJ2-5; TRBD1 matches 8 bases. Losses at the gene ends were 1 base for V and 5 bases for J; bases not matched to a gene: 6. The V gene's germline CDR1 is MGHRA and CDR2 YSYEKL. This CDR3 spans 15 amino acids. In nucleotides, the CDR3 is TGCGCCAGCAGCCAAGTTCAGGGGGCGGTGGAGACCCAGTACTTC. It encodes CASSQVQGAVETQYF.

The rearrangement joins TRBV5-5 to TRBJ1-6, with 9 bases aligning to TRBD1. Per germline, CDR1 SGHKS and CDR2 YYEKEE (reference sequence). CDR3 length equals 14 residues. The V and J ends lost 0 bases and 11 bases, in that order; junction bases with no gene match: 3. CDR3 sequence: CASSLGTGDAPLHF. Here the CDR3 DNA reads TGTGCCAGCAGCTTGGGGACAGGGGATGCACCCCTCCACTTT.

This clonotype has just a few counts. V is TRBV25-1 and J is TRBJ2-1; D gene unclear. The CDR3 consists of 18 residues. V was cut by 1 base and J by 5 bases, with 21 bases left in between. Germline CDR1 is MGHDK and CDR2 is SYGVNS. In DNA, the CDR3 is TGTGCCAGCAGTGAATCAACCGGCCGAGCAGGATACAACAATGAGCAGTTCTTC. This codes for CASSESTGRAGYNNEQFF.

The genes are TRBV4-1 and TRBJ2-3, with D maybe TRBD2 (5 bases). CDR3 length: 15 residues. Trimming left V 2 bases short and J 1 base short, with 10 bases between. CDR1 and CDR2 (germline): MGHRA, YSYEKL. CDR3 nucleotides: TGCGCCAGCAGCCAACAAATCGGGGGCACAGATACGCAGTATTTT. Translation: CASSQQIGGTDTQYF.

This sequence joins TRBV7-8 and TRBJ2-7; 8 nucleotides align to TRBD1. V dropped 1 base and J dropped 1; count of bases not matched to a gene: 6. CDR3 size: 16 residues. Germline lookup yields CDR1 SGHVS and CDR2 FQNEAQ. The CDR3 DNA reads TGTGCCAGCAGCTTAGGGACAGGGATAAGGTCCTACGAGCAGTACGTC. Translation gives CASSLGTGIRSYEQYV.

The gene calls are TRBV27 and TRBJ2-7, with TRBD2 identical over 7 bases. CDR3 size: 15 residues. Trimming took 4 bases from V and 2 from J; bases not matched to a gene: 8. CDR1 and CDR2 (germline): MNHEY, SMNVEV (reference sequence). The CDR3 sequence: CASSSESSGAYEQYV. The DNA of the CDR3 is TGTGCCAGCAGTTCAGAGTCTAGCGGAGCCTACGAGCAGTACGTC.

The rearrangement joins TRBV5-1 to TRBJ2-7; D is perhaps TRBD2 (5 bases). The CDR3 length is 13 residues. Per germline, CDR1 SGHRS and CDR2 YFSETQ. V was trimmed by 4 bases and J by 3 bases, leaving 11 bases between them. Written as DNA, the CDR3 is TGCGCCAGCAGCATGGACTCCCGCTACGAGCAGTACTTC. Protein: CASSMDSRYEQYF.

There are many counts of this clonotype. The chain carries TRBV7-7 and TRBJ2-1; D assignment may be TRBD1 or TRBD2 (5 bases each). Germline V gives CDR1 SSHAT, CDR2 FNYEAQ (reference sequence). The ends were cut back, 5 bases at V and 7 bases at J, with 12 bases in the middle. The CDR3 sequence is 13 residues long. The CDR3 here is CASSVTRGNEQFF. The CDR3 bases are TGTGCCAGCAGCGTAACTAGGGGTAATGAGCAGTTCTTC.

Many counts were recorded for this clonotype. The CDR3 DNA reads as TGCAGTGCCACAGACAGTCGCTCCTACAATGAGCAGTTCTTC. This encodes CSATDSRSYNEQFF. The V call is TRBV20-1, the J call TRBJ2-1, with D possibly matching TRBD1 (5 bases). Between the trimmed V and J ends, which lost 6 bases and 0 bases, there was a span of 12 bases. Germline CDR1 is DFQATT and CDR2 is SNEGSKA (reference sequence). The length of the CDR3 is 14 residues.

The rearrangement joins TRBV28 to TRBJ2-3, with 7 bases matching TRBD2. J was trimmed by 6 bases and V by 6 bases; bases with no gene match: 12. The CDR3 totals 15 residues. Germline V lookup: CDR1 MDHEN, CDR2 SYDVKM. Here the CDR3 reads CASSLLARQGDTQYF. The DNA for the CDR3 is TGTGCCAGCAGCCTACTAGCGCGCCAAGGGGATACGCAGTATTTT.

The genes are TRBV6-2 or TRBV6-3 and TRBJ2-2; D not resolved. This CDR3 has 15 residues. Trimming removed 1 base from V and 4 bases from J, with 10 bases in between. The germline gives CDR1 MNHEY, CDR2 SVGEGT. The CDR3 nucleotides read TGTGCCAGCAGTTACTACGTCCCGGGCACCGGGGAGCTGTTTTTT. Its translation: CASSYYVPGTGELFF.

The table lists this clonotype with a few counts. The gene calls are TRBV6-1 and TRBJ2-5, with 9 bases lining up with TRBD1. Germline values: CDR1 MNHNS, CDR2 SASEGT. The CDR3 spans 14 residues. V lost 6 bases, J lost 5 bases, and 7 bases stayed unmatched. This CDR3 is CASSLNRGPETQYF. The CDR3 DNA reads as TGTGCCAGCAGCCTTAACAGGGGGCCTGAGACCCAGTACTTC.

In its sample, this clonotype was seen many times. This chain links TRBV5-1 with TRBJ2-5; D ambiguous. This CDR3 region has 13 residues. V was cut by 2 bases and J by 1 base, with 6 bases left in between. Germline CDR1 is SGHRS and CDR2 is YFSETQ. CDR3 nucleotides: TGCGCCAGCAGCTTTACCGGCCAAGAGACCCAGTACTTC. It encodes CASSFTGQETQYF. Complete variable domain (other parts from reference TRBV5-1 and TRBJ2-5): KAGVTQTPRYLIKTRGQQVTLSCSPISGHRSVSWYQQTPGQGLQFLFEYFSETQRNKGNFPGRFSGRQFSNSRSEMNVSTLELGDSALYLCASSFTGQETQYFGPGTRLLVL.

The chain recombines TRBV12-3 or TRBV12-4 with TRBJ2-3; maybe TRBD2 (5 bases). The V end was cut by 8 bases, the J end by 0 bases, with 12 bases between. CDR3 size: 14 residues. The DNA of the CDR3 is TGTGCCAGCGGCGAGGGCGGGAGCACAGATACGCAGTATTTT. Amino acid sequence: CASGEGGSTDTQYF.

Only a few counts were recorded for this clonotype. The chain is built from TRBV18 and TRBJ2-2, with 7 bases that match TRBD1. CDR1 and CDR2 from the germline V gene are KGHSH and LQKENI. Trimming removed 6 bases from V and 1 base from J; junction bases left unmatched: 11. The CDR3 is 17 residues long. CDR3 coding DNA: TGTGCCAGCTCGCCCCTCGAGGGGGCGGAGAACACCGGGGAGCTGTTTTTT. Amino acids: CASSPLEGAENTGELFF.

This clonotype was detected only a few times. This sequence joins TRBV15 and TRBJ2-1, with D maybe TRBD2 (6 bases). There are 17 residues in the CDR3. V lost 0 bases and J lost 0, with 12 bases in between. The V gene's germline CDR1 is LNHNV and CDR2 YYDKDF (reference sequence). Here the CDR3 reads CATSRDHGGSSYNEQFF. In DNA, the CDR3 is TGTGCCACCAGCAGAGATCATGGGGGGAGCTCCTACAATGAGCAGTTCTTC.

This clonotype occurred many times. The chain employs TRBV12-3 or TRBV12-4 and TRBJ1-5; 12 nucleotides match TRBD1. The CDR3 contains 17 residues. With V trimmed by 5 bases and J by 5 bases, 10 bases remained unmatched. CDR3 region: CASSPGQGAMAYQPQHF. Here the CDR3 DNA reads TGTGCCAGCAGTCCGGGACAGGGGGCAATGGCATATCAGCCCCAGCATTTT.

This clonotype has a handful of counts. The chain is built from TRBV3-1 and TRBJ1-2; 7 nucleotides line up with TRBD1. The V and J ends lost 7 bases and 2 bases, in that order; junction bases with no gene match: 4. The CDR3 loop spans 13 amino acids. Per the germline V gene, CDR1 is LGHDT and CDR2 is YNNKEL (reference sequence). As DNA, the CDR3 is TGTGCCAGCACCTTACAGGGGAACTATGGCTACACCTTC. This encodes CASTLQGNYGYTF.

The CDR3 bases are TGTGCCAGCAGTTACTCCTCAAGAGGTGAGCAGTTCTTC. Its translation: CASSYSSRGEQFF. The chain links TRBV6-6 to TRBJ2-1; no firm D call. Between the trimmed V and J ends, which lost 0 bases and 9 bases, there was a span of 9 bases. Germline values: CDR1 MNHNY, CDR2 SVGAGI (reference sequence). This CDR3 contains 13 residues.

In its sample, this clonotype was seen a few times. The J gene is TRBJ2-7, the V gene TRBV7-9; D is ambiguous. The germline gives CDR1 SEHNR, CDR2 FQNEAQ (reference sequence). V lost 2 bases and J 6 bases, leaving 8 bases between the germline ends. This CDR3 contains 12 residues. Here the CDR3 reads CASSLSSFEQYF. In nucleotides, the CDR3 is TGTGCCAGCAGCTTAAGCAGTTTCGAGCAGTACTTC.

There are a few counts of this clonotype. As DNA, the CDR3 is TGTGCCAGCAGCTTAGGTGCAACGGATGAAGCTTTCTTT. Its protein product is CASSLGATDEAFF. This chain connects TRBV11-2 to TRBJ1-1; D is undetermined. This CDR3 has 13 amino acids. V lost 1 base and J lost 7, with 10 bases in between. Germline CDR1 is SGHAT and CDR2 is FQNNGV.

This clonotype was seen only a few times. The rearrangement links TRBV11-2 to TRBJ2-1, with 15 bases that match TRBD2. The CDR3 length is 20 residues. With V trimmed by 0 bases and J by 1 base, 7 bases remained unmatched. Germline assignment: CDR1 SGHAT and CDR2 FQNNGV. CDR3 protein: CASSLDWRTSGRASYNEQFF. In DNA form, the CDR3 reads TGTGCCAGCAGCTTAGATTGGAGGACTAGCGGGAGGGCATCCTACAATGAGCAGTTCTTC. The full variable domain, completed using reference TRBV11-2 and TRBJ2-1, is EAGVAQSPRYKIIEKRQSVAFWCNPISGHATLYWYQQILGQGPKLLIQFQNNGVVDDSQLPKDRFSAERLKGVDSTLKIQPAKLEDSAVYLCASSLDWRTSGRASYNEQFFGPGTRLTVL.